Listed below are T cell receptor beta chains from one sample, sequenced in a study of shared clonotypes between healthy human individuals. Assay: immunoSEQ multiplex PCR; the TCRdb copy retains only in-frame clones and omits some. This table holds about 600,000 clones, roughly 98% found once. Source material: naive CD8+ T cells sorted from blood. The receptors derive from a young man in good health. Both conserved end residues are part of each CDR3. The order of the fields is J gene, D gene, clone size, V gene, CDR3 protein, CDR3 DNA. The D gene is left open where the match is weak. Not every row has a clone size; where given, it reads once, few, many or a size class.

TRBJ2-7	TRBD2	-	TRBV7-9	CASSGESGLAISYEQYF	TGTGCCAGCAGTGGGGAATCCGGACTAGCAATCTCCTACGAGCAGTACTTC
TRBJ2-7	TRBD2	-	TRBV9	CASSGTGLGGEQYF	TGTGCCAGCAGCGGTACGGGACTAGGGGGCGAGCAGTACTTC
TRBJ1-1	-	-	TRBV7-2	CASSLYYRTRMNTEAFF	TGTGCCAGCAGCTTATATTACCGAACCCGAATGAACACTGAAGCTTTCTTT
TRBJ2-7	-	-	TRBV11-2	CASSLVVETYEQYF	TGTGCCAGCAGCTTGGTGGTGGAGACCTACGAGCAGTACTTC
TRBJ2-3	TRBD2	-	TRBV15	CATTLADTDTQYF	TGTGCCACCACCCTAGCGGACACAGATACGCAGTATTTT
TRBJ2-1	TRBD1	-	TRBV4-1	CASSPEGQGGHNEQFF	TGCGCCAGCAGCCCCGAAGGACAGGGTGGGCACAATGAGCAGTTCTTC
TRBJ1-1	-	-	TRBV27	CASSLRRSGTEAFF	TGTGCCAGCAGCCTGCGGCGGTCAGGCACTGAAGCTTTCTTT
TRBJ2-7	-	-	TRBV9	CASSEGGASYEQYF	TGTGCCAGCAGCGAAGGGGGGGCTTCCTACGAGCAGTACTTC
TRBJ2-5	-	-	TRBV2	CASSDGRTGRETQYF	TGTGCCAGCAGTGATGGGAGAACAGGGCGGGAGACCCAGTACTTC
TRBJ1-4	-	-	TRBV6-1	CASSGRQGPNEKLFF	TGTGCCAGCAGTGGGAGGCAGGGGCCTAATGAAAAACTGTTTTTT
TRBJ2-1	TRBD1	-	TRBV9	CASSAGQLNEQFF	TGTGCCAGCAGCGCGGGACAGCTCAATGAGCAGTTCTTC
TRBJ2-3	TRBD2	-	TRBV29-1	CSGEIAGGGDTQYF	TGCAGCGGTGAGATAGCGGGAGGTGGAGATACGCAGTATTTT
TRBJ1-2	-	-	TRBV6-1	CASSELVSNYGYTF	TGTGCCAGCAGTGAACTTGTCTCCAACTATGGCTACACCTTC
TRBJ2-1	TRBD2	once	TRBV5-1	CASSLVIGLAGGQPYNEQFF	TGCGCCAGCAGCTTGGTAATTGGACTAGCGGGAGGGCAGCCCTACAATGAGCAGTTCTTC
TRBJ1-1	-	-	TRBV7-9	CASRRWDTEAFF	TGTGCCAGCCGGAGGTGGGACACTGAAGCTTTCTTT
TRBJ2-1	-	-	TRBV5-5	CASSHLLVFEYEQFF	TGTGCCAGCAGCCACTTACTAGTCTTTGAGTATGAGCAGTTCTTC
TRBJ1-5	-	-	TRBV9	CASSPGGGQGQPQHF	TGTGCCAGCAGTCCCGGCGGGGGCCAGGGTCAGCCCCAGCATTTT
TRBJ2-7	TRBD2	-	TRBV7-6	CASSPLTSGYEQYF	TGTGCCAGCAGTCCACTGACTAGCGGGTACGAGCAGTACTTC
TRBJ1-1	TRBD1	once	TRBV27	CASSSGTGGLTEAFF	TGTGCCAGCAGCTCCGGGACAGGGGGTTTGACTGAAGCTTTCTTT
TRBJ2-3	TRBD2	-	TRBV7-8	CASSSRTSLPNTDTQYF	TGTGCCAGCAGCTCGAGGACTAGTCTGCCGAACACAGATACGCAGTATTTT
TRBJ2-7	-	-	TRBV18	CASSPPSNFLYEQYF	TGTGCCAGCTCACCACCGTCGAACTTTTTATACGAGCAGTACTTC
TRBJ2-2	TRBD2	once	TRBV2	CASSDGKLAGATTGELFF	TGTGCCAGCAGTGACGGGAAACTAGCGGGGGCCACCACCGGGGAGCTGTTTTTT
TRBJ1-1	-	-	TRBV6-5	CASTQGDWDTEAFF	TGTGCCAGCACCCAGGGAGATTGGGACACTGAAGCTTTCTTT
TRBJ2-2	TRBD2	-	TRBV27	CASSLSPSSGRDTGELFF	TGTGCCAGCAGTTTATCCCCTTCTAGCGGGAGGGACACCGGGGAGCTGTTTTTT
TRBJ2-5	TRBD1	-	TRBV5-1	CASSLMGSTGAGETQYF	TGCGCCAGCAGCTTGATGGGTTCGACAGGGGCGGGGGAGACCCAGTACTTC
TRBJ2-7	TRBD1	-	TRBV29-1	CSVRDSGSSYEQYF	TGCAGCGTTAGGGACAGCGGAAGCTCCTACGAGCAGTACTTC
TRBJ2-7	TRBD1	once	TRBV7-9	CASSQTGGSYEQYF	TGTGCCAGCAGCCAGACAGGGGGATCCTACGAGCAGTACTTC
TRBJ1-1	-	-	TRBV27	CASSPQGGYTEAFF	TGTGCCAGCAGTCCCCAGGGCGGGTACACTGAAGCTTTCTTT
TRBJ2-3	-	-	TRBV4-1	CASSLRRGGDTLYF	TGCGCCAGCAGCCTGAGGAGGGGGGGAGATACGCTGTATTTT
TRBJ2-7	TRBD2	once	TRBV14	CASSPRDYSYEQYF	TGTGCCAGCAGCCCCCGGGACTATTCCTACGAGCAGTACTTC
TRBJ2-1	TRBD2	-	TRBV27	CASSIRGRAGNEQFF	TGTGCCAGCAGCATCCGCGGGAGGGCCGGTAATGAGCAGTTCTTC
TRBJ1-5	-	-	TRBV6-5	CASSLTVYSNQPQHF	TGTGCCAGCAGTTTGACAGTGTATAGCAATCAGCCCCAGCATTTT
TRBJ1-2	TRBD1	-	TRBV7-9	CASSLGQGNYGYTF	TGTGCCAGCAGCTTAGGACAGGGAAACTATGGCTACACCTTC
TRBJ2-7	-	-	TRBV11-2	CASSLGQSYYEQYF	TGTGCCAGCAGCTTAGGCCAGTCATACTACGAGCAGTACTTC
TRBJ2-5	-	-	TRBV2	CASSEWVGETQYF	TGTGCCAGCAGTGAATGGGTTGGGGAGACCCAGTACTTC